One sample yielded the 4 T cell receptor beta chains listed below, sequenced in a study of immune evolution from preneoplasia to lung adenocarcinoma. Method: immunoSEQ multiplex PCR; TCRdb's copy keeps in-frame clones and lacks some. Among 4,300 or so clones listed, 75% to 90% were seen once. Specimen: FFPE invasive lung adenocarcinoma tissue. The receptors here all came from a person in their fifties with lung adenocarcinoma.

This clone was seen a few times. CDR3 bases: TGTGCCAGCAGCGTAGTGGGGTCCGGTGAGACCCAGTACTTC. It codes for CASSVVGSGETQYF. This chain joins TRBV9 and TRBJ2-5, with no clear D. CDR3 length equals 14 residues. Germline loops: CDR1 SGDLS, CDR2 YYNGEE. Trimming stripped 0 bases from V and 5 bases from J, with 11 bases between.

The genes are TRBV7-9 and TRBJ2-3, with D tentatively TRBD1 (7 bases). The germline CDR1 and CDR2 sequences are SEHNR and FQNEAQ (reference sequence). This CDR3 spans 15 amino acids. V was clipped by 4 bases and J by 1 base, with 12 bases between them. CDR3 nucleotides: TGTGCCAGCAGCTCCAGGGGGGAAGGCACAGATACGCAGTATTTT. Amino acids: CASSSRGEGTDTQYF.

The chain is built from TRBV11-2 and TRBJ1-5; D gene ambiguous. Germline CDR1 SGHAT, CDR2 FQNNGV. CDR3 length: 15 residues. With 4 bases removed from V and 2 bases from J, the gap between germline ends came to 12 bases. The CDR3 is CASSSDSGGNQPQHF. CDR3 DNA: TGTGCCAGCAGCTCTGACTCGGGAGGCAATCAGCCCCAGCATTTT.

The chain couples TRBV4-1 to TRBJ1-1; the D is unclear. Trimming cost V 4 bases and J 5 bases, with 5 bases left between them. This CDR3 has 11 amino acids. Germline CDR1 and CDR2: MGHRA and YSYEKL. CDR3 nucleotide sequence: TGCGCCAGCAGCCGAGAGACTGAAGCTTTCTTT. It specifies CASSRETEAFF.